This T cell receptor beta chain was sequenced in a study of blood T cell repertoires in COVID-19 (TCRdb year 2020). A note on the overall study: Samples from collaborators originated in the United States, Italy and Spain and spanned both the acute and convalescent phases of COVID-19. The prospective study material was composed of cDNA or gDNA derived from T cells, B-cell-depleted T cells, or PBMCs. The dataset comprised deeply sampled blood TCRbeta repertoires from subjects exposed to, actively infected with, or recovered from COVID-19. A freely available public database, intended as a resource for researchers studying the immune response to SARS-CoV-2, is where the repertoires were released. The samples were drawn from the first 160 participants of the ongoing ImmuneRACE study and from over a thousand subjects provided by 6 global collaborators. The sample metadata nearly always contained a de-identified subject ID, COVID-19 status, age in years and sex. Where HLA class I and class II types were available, the types were taken from metadata supplied by the sample provider, not from assay-based typing. What the work shows at the level of the full study, not this receptor alone: How much clinical and demographic metadata was included differed by source and by participant, and the metadata was provided uncurated.

Whole blood was collected in K2EDTA tubes by collaborating institutions according to the institutions' own protocols. For TCRbeta analysis, collaborators shipped samples as frozen whole blood, isolated PBMCs, or DNA extracted from either of those sample types. TCRbeta CDR3 regions were amplified from genomic DNA using the immunoSEQ Assay, a bias-controlled multiplex PCR. The authors processed their data as follows. Nucleated cell counts per sample were estimated from amplification of reference gene primers within the assay. To quantify the absolute abundance of each unique TCRbeta CDR3 rearrangement, sequence reads were collapsed and filtered. For each sample, productive Simpson clonality was calculated by taking the square root of Simpson's diversity index across productive rearrangements. The table was pulled from immuneACCESS by TCRdb, which kept in-frame rearrangements only. Such tables lose some clones; where checked, under half of the loss comes from unresolved V genes, and the rest has no known cause. V, J and clone size derive from that table, while D and trimming were established from the DNA sequence. The sample contains 100,000 to 150,000 clones, about four fifths of them found a single time. The ten largest clones capture 16% of the sample.

The CDR3 runs 15 amino acids, cysteine and phenylalanine included. This entry keeps only the CDR3 DNA: 45 bases, framed from base 1. From V the trimming removes 3 bases and from J it removes 7 bases, while the gene matches leave 4 bases of the junction unaccounted for. The germline V gene (reference sequence) sets CDR1 to SGHNT and CDR2 to YYREEE. About this clone: Its antigen is currently not known. Base qualities are not provided; no much larger clone lies one nucleotide away.

This sequence originates from a woman between 45 and 65 years old with acute or convalescent COVID-19. The rearrangement joined TRBV5-4 to TRBJ2-2; TRBD1 matches 12 bases in the middle. Sequencing used peripheral blood. Read as DNA, the sequence is TGTGCCAGCAGCTCCGGGACAGGGGGCTACGGGGAGCTGTTTTTT. This translates into CASSSGTGGYGELFF. Extended through the reference TRBV5-4 and TRBJ2-2 proteins, this CDR3 yields the full variable domain: ETGVTQSPTHLIKTRGQQVTLRCSSQSGHNTVSWYQQALGQGPQFIFQYYREEENGRGNFPPRFSGLQFPNYSSELNVNALELDDSALYLCASSSGTGGYGELFFGEGSRLTVL.